These T cell receptor beta chains were read from a single sample in a study of blood T cell repertoires in COVID-19. The table came from immunoSEQ multiplex PCR; TCRdb's copy has only in-frame clones and leaves some out. The repertoire consists of 40,000 to 55,000 clones, with about 89% occurring once and the leading ten covering roughly a sixth. Material for sequencing was peripheral blood. The receptors derive from a man in his sixties or seventies with active COVID-19. CDR3s include the opening cysteine and the closing phenylalanine or tryptophan. A D gene is named only where the DNA matches it firmly. Size is omitted from some rows. Given values are once, few, many or a class for expanded clones.

V: TRBV19
size: NA
D: NA
CDR3: CASSMGTPNEKLFF

V: TRBV2
size: NA
D: NA
CDR3: CASSENREGEAFF

V: TRBV6-5
size: NA
D: TRBD1
CDR3: CASSLQGIGANVLTF

V: TRBV12-5
size: NA
D: NA
CDR3: CASGLGHRNTEAFF

V: TRBV5-1
size: NA
D: NA
CDR3: CASSLGESYGYTF

V: TRBV7-3
size: NA
D: NA
CDR3: CASSQSDRNEQFF

V: TRBV3-1/TRBV3-2
size: NA
D: TRBD2
CDR3: CASSLGGGGGADTQYF

V: TRBV5-6
size: NA
D: NA
CDR3: CASSLVGSLTDTQYF

V: TRBV2
size: NA
D: TRBD1
CDR3: CASSGDRSYNSPLHF

V: TRBV7-3
size: NA
D: TRBD2
CDR3: CASSSLAGGYNEQFF

V: TRBV6-5
size: NA
D: NA
CDR3: CASSYRTPGPLHF

V: TRBV5-4
size: NA
D: NA
CDR3: CASSRDNRNTIYF

V: TRBV7-9
size: NA
D: TRBD1
CDR3: CASSLGDRVTDTQYF

V: TRBV5-4
size: NA
D: NA
CDR3: CASSGSGVGTGELFF

V: TRBV5-1
size: NA
D: NA
CDR3: CASNNRGGYEQYF

V: TRBV5-5
size: NA
D: TRBD2
CDR3: CASSGRTSGDTDTQYF

V: TRBV4-2
size: NA
D: NA
CDR3: CASSQDQGGSGANVLTF

V: TRBV25-1
size: NA
D: TRBD1
CDR3: CASSVSGQGDGYTF

V: TRBV4-2
size: NA
D: TRBD2
CDR3: CASSTGTSGQNTGELFF

V: TRBV24-1
size: NA
D: TRBD2
CDR3: CATSDPTGGGDTQYF

V: TRBV2
size: NA
D: TRBD1
CDR3: CASSLSGGTNEKLFF

V: TRBV5-1
size: NA
D: TRBD1
CDR3: CASSLAGQNNEKLFF

V: TRBV23-1
size: NA
D: TRBD2
CDR3: CASSGVAGSNGGELFF

V: TRBV5-8
size: NA
D: NA
CDR3: CASSLGQNSGNTIYF

V: TRBV6-5
size: NA
D: NA
CDR3: CASSPPDSSYNEQFF

V: TRBV7-2
size: once
D: TRBD2
CDR3: CASSSGLAPDTQYF

V: TRBV24-1
size: NA
D: TRBD2
CDR3: CATSESGTRPGIQYF

V: TRBV10-3
size: NA
D: TRBD2
CDR3: CAISPTSGGALETQYF

V: TRBV3-1/TRBV3-2
size: NA
D: NA
CDR3: CASSQAGVDTQYF

V: TRBV6-5
size: NA
D: TRBD1
CDR3: CASSYSEGAISEKLFF

V: TRBV19
size: NA
D: NA
CDR3: CASSSPPGRAGTEAFF

V: TRBV6-5
size: NA
D: TRBD1
CDR3: CASTQDTGGVNEQFF

V: TRBV6-5
size: NA
D: NA
CDR3: CASRRVSSSGNTIYF

V: TRBV19
size: NA
D: NA
CDR3: CASRDNPGVGGYTF

V: TRBV7-3
size: NA
D: TRBD2
CDR3: CASSRNGGEKETQYF

V: TRBV9
size: NA
D: NA
CDR3: CASSLRTGTEAFF

V: TRBV6-6
size: once
D: TRBD1
CDR3: CASSYSRDSQETQYF

V: TRBV12-5
size: NA
D: NA
CDR3: CASGLDVVETQYF

V: TRBV6-5
size: NA
D: NA
CDR3: CASSSNRISSYEQYF

V: TRBV2
size: once
D: TRBD2
CDR3: CASSSDATSGGAYEQYF

V: TRBV7-2
size: NA
D: NA
CDR3: CASSLGAENYGYTF

V: TRBV5-1
size: NA
D: NA
CDR3: CASSSTGGEETQYF

V: TRBV5-1
size: NA
D: TRBD1
CDR3: CASSPETGVVNEQFF

V: TRBV20-1
size: NA
D: TRBD1
CDR3: CSASTGGVNQPQHF

V: TRBV6-1
size: NA
D: TRBD1
CDR3: CASSATAGTGLTGELFF

V: TRBV5-1
size: NA
D: TRBD2
CDR3: CASSPGLGVGEQFF

V: TRBV9
size: once
D: NA
CDR3: CASSPGVDNEQFF

V: TRBV7-8
size: once
D: NA
CDR3: CASSLEGADTQYF

V: TRBV6-5
size: NA
D: NA
CDR3: CASRRDSTDTQYF

V: TRBV23-1
size: NA
D: NA
CDR3: CASSLPMAGDSNQPQHF

V: TRBV9
size: NA
D: NA
CDR3: CASSAGGYNSPLHF

V: TRBV14
size: once
D: NA
CDR3: CASSPTFGGGYTF

V: TRBV7-2
size: NA
D: TRBD1
CDR3: CASSFTGGWQPQHF

V: TRBV6-6
size: NA
D: NA
CDR3: CASSYSDRSTDTQYF

V: TRBV9
size: NA
D: NA
CDR3: CASSPGSTYEQYF